A selection of T cell receptor beta chains follows, all from one sample in a study of blood T cells in healthy people across ages. TCRdb ran MiXCR on the 5' RACE reads and lists one entry per CDR3 protein. In the table there are roughly 800,000 distinct CDR3 sequences, 25% of which are singletons. The sample also formed part of further work on T cells of mothers and their children.

The specimen was blood. These receptors originate from a boy between 10 and 17 years old in good health. The conserved cysteine and the conserved F or W are not part of the CDR3 here. The order of the fields is J gene, V gene, CDR3 protein.

TRBJ1-2 TRBV10-3 AISEQTGGAGYGYT
TRBJ1-2 TRBV20-1 SARDLGRSNYGYT
TRBJ2-5 TRBV7-3 ASSGPRDPETQY
TRBJ2-2 TRBV5-1 ASSLSSGTLNTGELF
TRBJ2-3 TRBV20-1 SAKRTTDTQY
TRBJ1-3 TRBV18 ASSPSGNSGNTIY
TRBJ1-5 TRBV6-2/TRBV6-3 ASTSWTGPYSNQPQH
TRBJ2-2 TRBV6-2/TRBV6-3 ASSYSSGGPTGELF
TRBJ2-3 TRBV12-3/TRBV12-4 ASSQDRGFGTDTQY
TRBJ1-2 TRBV5-1 ASSTRQGVAYGYT
TRBJ1-5 TRBV12-3/TRBV12-4 ASSLARDYQPQH
TRBJ2-3 TRBV10-3 ARWGTSEPSTDTQY
TRBJ2-7 TRBV27 VSSFVSGYPYEQY
. TRBV2 ASSTPGQASYEQY
TRBJ2-7 TRBV6-2/TRBV6-3 ASSYQAGYEQY
TRBJ2-5 TRBV24-1 ATSVAETQY
. TRBV10-3 AIRQVYEQY
TRBJ2-5 TRBV4-2 ASSQELGYQETQY
TRBJ2-7 TRBV2 ASTWGRGYEQY
. TRBV28 ASSSGQFYEQY
TRBJ2-7 TRBV12-3/TRBV12-4 ASSLVFGVSSSYEQY
TRBJ2-4 TRBV7-2 ASSLGQLGNIQY
TRBJ1-6 TRBV27 ASSLLSGQNNSPLH
TRBJ2-7 TRBV7-2 ASSGGEGGIYEQY